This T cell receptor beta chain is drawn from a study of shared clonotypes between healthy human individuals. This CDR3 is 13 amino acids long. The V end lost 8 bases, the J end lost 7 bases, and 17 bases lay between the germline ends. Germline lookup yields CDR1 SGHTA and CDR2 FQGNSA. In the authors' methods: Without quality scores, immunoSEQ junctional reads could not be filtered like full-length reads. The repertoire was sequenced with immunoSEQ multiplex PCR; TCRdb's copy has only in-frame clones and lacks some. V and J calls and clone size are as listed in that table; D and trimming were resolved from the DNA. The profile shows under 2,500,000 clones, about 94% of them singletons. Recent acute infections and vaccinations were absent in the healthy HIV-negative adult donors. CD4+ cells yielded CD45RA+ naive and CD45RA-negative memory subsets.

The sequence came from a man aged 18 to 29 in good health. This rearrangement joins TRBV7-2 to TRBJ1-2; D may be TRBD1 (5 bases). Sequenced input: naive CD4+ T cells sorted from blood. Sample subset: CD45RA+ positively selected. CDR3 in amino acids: CASEEGAGSGYTF. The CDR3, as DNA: TGTGCCAGCGAGGAAGGGGCCGGGAGTGGCTACACCTTC.